The source of this T cell receptor (beta chain) is a study of T cells in Graves' hyperthyroidism and ophthalmopathy. Whole-study results and caveats: Ophthalmopathy prediction by the model preceded onset by a median roughly 6 months.

CDR1 is SQVTM, CDR2 ANQGSEA, per germline. The CDR3 contains 14 residues. Trimming shortened V by 4 bases and J by 6 bases, and 18 bases separated the two germline ends. The table lists this clonotype with many counts. Its specificity is not known. Hyperthyroidism patients were newly diagnosed, had disease duration under 2 months, and were aged 18 to 65 years. Amplified TCR beta CDR3 regions came from RNA transcripts. The HTBI primer set was used in a first-round RT-PCR of the TCR CDR3. MiXCR was run by TCRdb on the multiplex PCR reads, yielding one entry per CDR3 protein. The sample holds approximately 870,000 distinct CDR3 sequences, roughly 40% seen once.

The sequence came from a young man with Graves' hyperthyroidism. The specimen sequenced was blood. The chain links TRBV29-1 to TRBJ1-1, with unresolved D. CDR3: CSVGRSGRRAEAFF. The DNA for the CDR3 is TGCAGCGTTGGTCGCTCGGGGAGGAGGGCTGAAGCTTTCTTT.